Included here is one T cell receptor beta chain sequence, with context. From the 5' RACE reads, TCRdb called clonotypes with MiXCR, one entry per CDR3 protein. Of about 150,000 distinct CDR3 sequences in the sample, 20% to 25% were seen once. This specimen comes from a study of T-cell memory formation after mild COVID-19. Germline V gene sequence: CDR1 MNHNS, CDR2 SASEGT. The germline V and J ends were trimmed by 3 bases and 7 bases, with 10 bases remaining between them. CDR3 length: 13 residues. The clonotype originates from an adult woman who had mild COVID-19 (a few samples of this study predate the infection). Cell type and time point are not known. The sequencing sample was made of PBMCs or a T cell subset sorted from them (not recorded which). This rearrangement joins TRBV6-1 to TRBJ2-1; the D is unclear. CDR3 DNA sequence: TGTGCCAGCAGTGACGACCCGATTAATGAGCAGTTCTTC. Encoded protein: CASSDDPINEQFF.